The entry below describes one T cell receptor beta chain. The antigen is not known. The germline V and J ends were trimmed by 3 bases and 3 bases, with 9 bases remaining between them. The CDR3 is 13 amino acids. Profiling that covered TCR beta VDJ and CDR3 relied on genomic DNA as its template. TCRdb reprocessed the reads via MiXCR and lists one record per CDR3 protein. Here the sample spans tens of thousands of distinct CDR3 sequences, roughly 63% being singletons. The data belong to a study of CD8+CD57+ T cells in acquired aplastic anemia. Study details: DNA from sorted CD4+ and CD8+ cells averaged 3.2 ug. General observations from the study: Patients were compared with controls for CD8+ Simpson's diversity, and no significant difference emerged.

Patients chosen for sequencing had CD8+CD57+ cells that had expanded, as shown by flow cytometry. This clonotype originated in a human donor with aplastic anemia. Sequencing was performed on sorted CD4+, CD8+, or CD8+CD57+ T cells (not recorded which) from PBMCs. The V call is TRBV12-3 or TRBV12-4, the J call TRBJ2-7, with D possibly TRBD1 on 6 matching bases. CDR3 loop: CASSFLDSYEQYF. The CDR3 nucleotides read TGTGCCAGCAGTTTTCTGGACAGCTACGAGCAGTACTTC.